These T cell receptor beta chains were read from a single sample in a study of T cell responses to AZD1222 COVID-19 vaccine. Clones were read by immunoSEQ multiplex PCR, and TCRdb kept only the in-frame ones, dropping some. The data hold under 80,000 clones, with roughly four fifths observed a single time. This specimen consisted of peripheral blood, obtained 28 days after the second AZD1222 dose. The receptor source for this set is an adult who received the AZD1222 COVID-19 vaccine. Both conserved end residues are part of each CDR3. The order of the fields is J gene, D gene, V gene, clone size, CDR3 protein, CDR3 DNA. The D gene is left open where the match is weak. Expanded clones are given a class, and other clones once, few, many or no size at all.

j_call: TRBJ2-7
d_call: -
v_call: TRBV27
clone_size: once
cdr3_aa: CASRGHNYEQYF
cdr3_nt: TGTGCCAGCAGGGGACACAACTACGAGCAGTACTTC

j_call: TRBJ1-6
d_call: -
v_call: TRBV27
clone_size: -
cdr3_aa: CASRLGSSYNSPLHF
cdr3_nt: TGTGCCAGCAGGTTGGGGAGCTCCTATAATTCACCCCTCCACTTT

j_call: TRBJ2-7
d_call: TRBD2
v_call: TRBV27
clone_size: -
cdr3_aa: CASRRRGLAGDEQYF
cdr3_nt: TGTGCCAGCCGAAGGCGGGGACTAGCGGGAGACGAGCAGTACTTC

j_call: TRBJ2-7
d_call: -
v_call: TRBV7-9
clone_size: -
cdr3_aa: CASSPGRKTGEQYF
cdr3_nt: TGTGCCAGCAGCCCAGGACGTAAGACGGGGGAGCAGTACTTC

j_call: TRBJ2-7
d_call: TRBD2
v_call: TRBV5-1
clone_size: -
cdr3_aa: CASSLGPSGTSYEQYF
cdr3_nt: TGCGCCAGCAGCTTGGGACCTAGCGGGACTTCCTACGAGCAGTACTTC

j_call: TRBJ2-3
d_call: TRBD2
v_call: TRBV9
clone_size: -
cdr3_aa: CASSVGGTSGGDTQYF
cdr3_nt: TGTGCCAGCAGCGTAGGAGGGACTAGTGGCGGTGATACGCAGTATTTT

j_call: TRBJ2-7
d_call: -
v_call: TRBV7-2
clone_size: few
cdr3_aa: CASTHGGDYEQYF
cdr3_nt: TGTGCCAGCACCCACGGCGGGGATTACGAGCAGTACTTC

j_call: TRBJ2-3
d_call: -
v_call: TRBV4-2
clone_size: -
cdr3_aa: CASSQDVPAGVTQYF
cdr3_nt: TGTGCCAGCAGCCAAGATGTCCCAGCCGGGGTTACGCAGTATTTT

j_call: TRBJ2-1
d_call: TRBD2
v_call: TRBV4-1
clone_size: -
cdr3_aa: CASSHPLSGSGHEQFF
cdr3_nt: TGCGCCAGCAGCCACCCACTTAGCGGGAGTGGCCATGAGCAGTTCTTC

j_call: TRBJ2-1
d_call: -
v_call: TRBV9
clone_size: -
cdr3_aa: CASSALGWGNEQFF
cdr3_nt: TGTGCCAGCAGCGCGTTGGGATGGGGGAATGAGCAGTTCTTC

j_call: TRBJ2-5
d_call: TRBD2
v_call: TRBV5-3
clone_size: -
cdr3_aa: CARSGGLAGAETQYF
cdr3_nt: TGTGCCAGAAGCGGGGGACTAGCGGGAGCAGAGACCCAGTACTTC

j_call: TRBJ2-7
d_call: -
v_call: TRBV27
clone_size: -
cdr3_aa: CASSLASQGGYYEQYF
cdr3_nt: TGTGCCAGCAGTTTAGCGTCGCAGGGGGGATATTACGAGCAGTACTTC

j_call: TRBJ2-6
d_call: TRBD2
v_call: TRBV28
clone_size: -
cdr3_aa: CASSLRGSGANVLTF
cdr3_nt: TGTGCCAGCAGTTTGCGGGGGTCTGGGGCCAACGTCCTGACTTTC

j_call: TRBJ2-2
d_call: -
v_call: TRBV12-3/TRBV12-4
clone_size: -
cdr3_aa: CASSQQETGELFF
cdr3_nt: TGTGCCAGCAGCCAACAGGAAACCGGGGAGCTGTTTTTT

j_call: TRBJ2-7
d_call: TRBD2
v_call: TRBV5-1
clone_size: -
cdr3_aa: CASNREGSSYEQYF
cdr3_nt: TGCGCCAGCAACCGGGAGGGTTCATCCTACGAGCAGTACTTC

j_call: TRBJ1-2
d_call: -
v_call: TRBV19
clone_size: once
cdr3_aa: CASKSSGLDGYTF
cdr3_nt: TGTGCCAGTAAGTCCTCAGGGCTTGATGGCTACACCTTC

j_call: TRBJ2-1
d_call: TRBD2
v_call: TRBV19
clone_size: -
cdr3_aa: CASTLRTSANSYNEQFF
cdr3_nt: TGTGCCAGTACCTTAAGGACTAGCGCAAACTCCTACAATGAGCAGTTCTTC

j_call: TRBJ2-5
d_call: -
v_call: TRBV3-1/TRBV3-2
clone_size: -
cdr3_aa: CASSLMRETQYF
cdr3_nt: TGTGCCAGCAGCCTCATGAGGGAGACCCAGTACTTC

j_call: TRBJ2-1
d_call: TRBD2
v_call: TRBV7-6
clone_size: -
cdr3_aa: CASSLLASGGSNEQFF
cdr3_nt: TGTGCCAGCAGCTTATTGGCTAGCGGGGGCTCCAATGAGCAGTTCTTC

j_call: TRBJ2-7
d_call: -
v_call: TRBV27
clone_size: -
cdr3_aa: CASSLVQGRYEQYF
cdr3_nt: TGTGCCAGCAGTTTAGTACAGGGTAGGTACGAGCAGTACTTC

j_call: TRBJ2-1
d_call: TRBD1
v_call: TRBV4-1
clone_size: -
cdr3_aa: CASSQEGTEFPYNEQFF
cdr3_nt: TGCGCCAGCAGCCAAGAGGGGACAGAATTCCCCTACAATGAGCAGTTCTTC

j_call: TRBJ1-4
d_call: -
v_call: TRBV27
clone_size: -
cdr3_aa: CASSHLPWDGTNEKLFF
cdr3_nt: TGTGCCAGCAGTCACCTCCCCTGGGATGGGACTAATGAAAAACTGTTTTTT

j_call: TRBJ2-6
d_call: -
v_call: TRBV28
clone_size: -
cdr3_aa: CAAGISGANVLTF
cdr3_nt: TGTGCCGCCGGGATATCTGGGGCCAACGTCCTGACTTTC

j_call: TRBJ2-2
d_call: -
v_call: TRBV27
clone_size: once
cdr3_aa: CASRLARNTGELFF
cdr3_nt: TGTGCCAGCAGGCTAGCGAGAAACACCGGGGAGCTGTTTTTT

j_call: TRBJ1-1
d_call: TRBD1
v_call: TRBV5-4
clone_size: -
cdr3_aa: CASSLFRVTGQAVNTEAFF
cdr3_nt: TGTGCCAGCAGCTTGTTTAGGGTCACTGGACAGGCTGTGAACACTGAAGCTTTCTTT

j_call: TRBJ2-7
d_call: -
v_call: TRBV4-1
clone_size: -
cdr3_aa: CASSQGRGAVVEQYF
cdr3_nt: TGCGCCAGCAGCCAAGGTCGGGGGGCGGTTGTAGAACAGTACTTC

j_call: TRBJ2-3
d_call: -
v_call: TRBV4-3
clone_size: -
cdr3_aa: CASSQDLWAGGTDTQYF
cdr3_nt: TGCGCCAGCAGCCAAGATCTATGGGCAGGGGGCACAGATACGCAGTATTTT

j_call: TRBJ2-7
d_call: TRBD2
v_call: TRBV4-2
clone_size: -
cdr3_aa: CASSQISGRFSYEQYF
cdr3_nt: TGTGCCAGCAGCCAGATTAGCGGGAGGTTCTCCTACGAGCAGTACTTC

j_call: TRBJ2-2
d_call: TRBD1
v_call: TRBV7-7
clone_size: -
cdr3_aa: CASSSKIWTGIVSTGELFF
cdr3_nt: TGTGCTAGCAGCTCAAAAATTTGGACAGGGATAGTATCAACCGGGGAGCTGTTTTTT

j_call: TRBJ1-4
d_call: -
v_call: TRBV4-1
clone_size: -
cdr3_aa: CASSQVKGANEKLFF
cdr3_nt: TGCGCCAGCAGCCAAGTCAAGGGAGCTAATGAAAAACTGTTTTTT

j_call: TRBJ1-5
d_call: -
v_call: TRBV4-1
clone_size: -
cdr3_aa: CASSQDVPGLGSNQPQHF
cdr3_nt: TGCGCCAGCAGCCAAGATGTACCAGGACTCGGGAGCAATCAGCCCCAGCATTTT

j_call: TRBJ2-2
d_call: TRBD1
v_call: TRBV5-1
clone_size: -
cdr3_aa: CASSPGTGLYTGELFF
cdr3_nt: TGCGCCAGCTCCCCTGGGACAGGGTTGTACACCGGGGAGCTGTTTTTT

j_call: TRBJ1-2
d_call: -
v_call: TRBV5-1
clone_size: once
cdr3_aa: CASSLDRAGPNYGYTF
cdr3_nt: TGCGCCAGCAGCTTGGATAGGGCAGGGCCTAACTATGGCTACACCTTC

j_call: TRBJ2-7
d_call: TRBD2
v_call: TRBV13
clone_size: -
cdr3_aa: CASSLGGTSYEQYF
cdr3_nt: TGTGCCAGCAGCTTGGGGGGGACCTCCTACGAGCAGTACTTC

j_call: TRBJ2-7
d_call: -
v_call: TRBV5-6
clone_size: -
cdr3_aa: CASSTGPTGAYEQYF
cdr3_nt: TGTGCCAGCAGCACGGGACCGACGGGGGCCTACGAGCAGTACTTC

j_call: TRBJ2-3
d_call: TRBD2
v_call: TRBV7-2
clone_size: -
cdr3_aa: CASSLMSSGSMNTQYF
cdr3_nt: TGTGCCAGCAGCTTAATGTCGAGCGGGAGTATGAATACGCAGTATTTT

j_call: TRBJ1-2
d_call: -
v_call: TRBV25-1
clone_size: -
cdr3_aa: CASSPPGYGYTF
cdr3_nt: TGTGCCAGCAGCCCCCCGGGTTATGGCTACACCTTC

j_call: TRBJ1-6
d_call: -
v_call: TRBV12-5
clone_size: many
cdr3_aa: CASGLGQTDNSPLHF
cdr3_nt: TGTGCTAGTGGTTTAGGACAGACGGATAATTCACCCCTCCACTTT

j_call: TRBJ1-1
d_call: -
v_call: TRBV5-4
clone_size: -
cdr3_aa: CASSQPGSDTEAFF
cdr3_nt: TGTGCCAGCAGTCAGCCGGGGTCGGACACTGAAGCTTTCTTT

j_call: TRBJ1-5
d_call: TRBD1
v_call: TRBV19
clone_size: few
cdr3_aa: CASLTGAGSNQPQHF
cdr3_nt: TGTGCCAGCCTCACAGGGGCGGGAAGCAATCAGCCCCAGCATTTT

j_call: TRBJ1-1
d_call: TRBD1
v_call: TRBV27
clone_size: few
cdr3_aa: CASSLYRTGGTANTEAFF
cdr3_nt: TGTGCCAGCAGTTTATATCGAACGGGGGGGACAGCGAACACTGAAGCTTTCTTT

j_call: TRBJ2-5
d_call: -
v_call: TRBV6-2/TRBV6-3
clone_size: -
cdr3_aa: CASSYGSHGETQYF
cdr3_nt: TGTGCCAGCAGTTACGGGAGCCACGGGGAGACCCAGTACTTC

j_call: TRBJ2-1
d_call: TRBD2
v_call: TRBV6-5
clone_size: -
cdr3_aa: CASSYRLAGVDEQFF
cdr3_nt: TGTGCCAGCAGTTACCGACTAGCGGGAGTTGATGAGCAGTTCTTC

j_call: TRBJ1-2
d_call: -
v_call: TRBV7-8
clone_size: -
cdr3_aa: CASSFRWGSNYGYTF
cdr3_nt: TGTGCCAGCAGCTTCCGGTGGGGTTCCAACTATGGCTACACCTTC

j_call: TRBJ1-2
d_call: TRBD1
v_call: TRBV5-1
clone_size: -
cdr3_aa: CASSLAVGTVSTNYGYTF
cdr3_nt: TGCGCCAGCAGCTTGGCCGTGGGGACAGTCTCCACTAACTATGGCTACACCTTC

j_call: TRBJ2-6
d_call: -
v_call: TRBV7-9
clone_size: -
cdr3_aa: CASGGTGANVLTF
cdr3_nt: TGTGCCAGCGGAGGAACTGGGGCCAACGTCCTGACTTTC

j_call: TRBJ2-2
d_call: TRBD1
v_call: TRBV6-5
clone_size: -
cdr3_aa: CASRTGFPGELFF
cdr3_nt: TGTGCCAGTCGGACAGGGTTCCCCGGGGAGCTGTTTTTT

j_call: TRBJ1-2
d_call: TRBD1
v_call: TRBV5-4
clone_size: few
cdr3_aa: CAARTGGNYGYTF
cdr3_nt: TGTGCCGCCCGGACAGGGGGCAACTATGGCTACACCTTC